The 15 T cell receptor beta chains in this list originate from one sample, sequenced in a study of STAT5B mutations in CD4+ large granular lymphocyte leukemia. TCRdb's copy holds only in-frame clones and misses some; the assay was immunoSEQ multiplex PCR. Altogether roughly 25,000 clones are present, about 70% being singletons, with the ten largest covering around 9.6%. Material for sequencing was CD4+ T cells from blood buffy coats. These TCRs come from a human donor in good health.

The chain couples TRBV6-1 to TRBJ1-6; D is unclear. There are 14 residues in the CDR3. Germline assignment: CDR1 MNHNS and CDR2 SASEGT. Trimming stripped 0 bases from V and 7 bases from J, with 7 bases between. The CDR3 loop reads CASSEAVRNSPLHF. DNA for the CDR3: TGTGCCAGCAGTGAAGCGGTCAGGAATTCACCCCTCCACTTT.

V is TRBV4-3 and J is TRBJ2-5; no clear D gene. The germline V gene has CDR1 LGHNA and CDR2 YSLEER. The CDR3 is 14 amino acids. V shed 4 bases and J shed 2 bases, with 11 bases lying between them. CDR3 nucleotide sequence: TGCGCCAGCAGCCTCCGGGTACATCAAGAGACCCAGTACTTC. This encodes CASSLRVHQETQYF.

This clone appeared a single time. CDR3 DNA sequence: TGTGCCAGCAGAGGAGCGGCTACAGATACGCAGTATTTT. The encoded protein is CASRGAATDTQYF. This chain uses TRBV6-6 with TRBJ2-3; D perhaps matches TRBD2 (5 bases). The V and J ends lost 6 bases and 3 bases respectively, with 10 bases between them. CDR1 is MNHNY, CDR2 SVGAGI, per germline (reference sequence). The CDR3 is 13 amino acids.

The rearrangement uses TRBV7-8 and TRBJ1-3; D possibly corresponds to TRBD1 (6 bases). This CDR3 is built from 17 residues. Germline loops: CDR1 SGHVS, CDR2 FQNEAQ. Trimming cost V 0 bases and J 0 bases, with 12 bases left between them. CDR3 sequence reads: CASSLAGWTVSGNTIYF. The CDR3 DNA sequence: TGTGCCAGCAGCTTAGCGGGGTGGACAGTCTCTGGAAACACCATATATTTT.

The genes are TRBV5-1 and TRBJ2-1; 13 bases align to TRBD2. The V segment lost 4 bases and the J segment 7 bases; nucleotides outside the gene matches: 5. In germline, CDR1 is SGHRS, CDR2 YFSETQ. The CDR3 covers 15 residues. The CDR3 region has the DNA TGCGCCAGCAGCCGACTAGCGGGAGGAGTTAATGAGCAGTTCTTC. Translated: CASSRLAGGVNEQFF.

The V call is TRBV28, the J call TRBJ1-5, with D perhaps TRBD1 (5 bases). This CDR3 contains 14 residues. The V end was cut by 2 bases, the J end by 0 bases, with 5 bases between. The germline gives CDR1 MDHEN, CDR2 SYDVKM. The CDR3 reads CASSLGGSNQPQHF. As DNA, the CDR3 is TGTGCCAGCAGTTTAGGGGGTAGCAATCAGCCCCAGCATTTT.

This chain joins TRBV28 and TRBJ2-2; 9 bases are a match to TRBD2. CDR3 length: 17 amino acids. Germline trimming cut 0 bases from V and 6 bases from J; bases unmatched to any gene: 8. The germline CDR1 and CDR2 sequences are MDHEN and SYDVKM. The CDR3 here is CASSLWALAGGPGELFF. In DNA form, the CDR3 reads TGTGCCAGCAGTTTATGGGCGCTGGCGGGAGGGCCCGGGGAGCTGTTTTTT.

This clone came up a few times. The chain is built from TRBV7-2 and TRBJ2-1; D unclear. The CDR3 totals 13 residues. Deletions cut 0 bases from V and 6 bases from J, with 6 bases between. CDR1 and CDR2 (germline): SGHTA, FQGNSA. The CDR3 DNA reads TGTGCCAGCAGCTTAGCTTACGGCAATGAGCAGTTCTTC. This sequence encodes CASSLAYGNEQFF. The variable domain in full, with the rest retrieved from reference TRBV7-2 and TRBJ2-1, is GAGVSQSPSNKVTEKGKDVELRCDPISGHTALYWYRQSLGQGLEFLIYFQGNSAPDKSGLPSDRFSAERTGGSVSTLTIQRTQQEDSAVYLCASSLAYGNEQFFGPGTRLTVL.

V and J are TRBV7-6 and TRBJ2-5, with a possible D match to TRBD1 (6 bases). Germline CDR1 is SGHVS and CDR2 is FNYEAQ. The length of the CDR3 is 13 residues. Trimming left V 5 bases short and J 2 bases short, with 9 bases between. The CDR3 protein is CASSKGQQETQYF. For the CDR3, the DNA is TGTGCCAGCAGCAAGGGACAACAAGAGACCCAGTACTTC.

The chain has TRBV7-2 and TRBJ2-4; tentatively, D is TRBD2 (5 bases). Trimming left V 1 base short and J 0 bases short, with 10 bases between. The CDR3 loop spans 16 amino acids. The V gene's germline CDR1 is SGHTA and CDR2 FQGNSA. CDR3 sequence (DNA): TGTGCCAGCAGCTTAGATCCCGGGAAAGCCAAAAACATTCAGTACTTC. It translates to CASSLDPGKAKNIQYF.

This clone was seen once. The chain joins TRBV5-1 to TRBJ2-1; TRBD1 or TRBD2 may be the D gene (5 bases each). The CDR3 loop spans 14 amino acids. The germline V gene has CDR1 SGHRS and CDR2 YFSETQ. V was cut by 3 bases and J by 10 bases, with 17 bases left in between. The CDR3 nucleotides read TGCGCCAGCAGCTCAAGCGAGAGGGCAGGGGAGCAGTTCTTC. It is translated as CASSSSERAGEQFF.

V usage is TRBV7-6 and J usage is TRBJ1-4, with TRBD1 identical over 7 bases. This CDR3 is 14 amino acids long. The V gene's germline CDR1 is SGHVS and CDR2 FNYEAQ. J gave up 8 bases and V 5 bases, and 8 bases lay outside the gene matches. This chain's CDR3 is CASSPRQGDEKLFF. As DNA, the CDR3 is TGTGCCAGCAGCCCCCGACAGGGCGACGAAAAACTGTTTTTT.

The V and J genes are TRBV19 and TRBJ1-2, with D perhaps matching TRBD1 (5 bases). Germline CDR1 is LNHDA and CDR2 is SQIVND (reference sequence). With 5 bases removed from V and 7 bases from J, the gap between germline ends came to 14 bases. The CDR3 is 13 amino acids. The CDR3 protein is CASSQGVGFGYTF. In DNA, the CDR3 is TGTGCCAGTAGTCAAGGGGTTGGGTTTGGCTACACCTTC.

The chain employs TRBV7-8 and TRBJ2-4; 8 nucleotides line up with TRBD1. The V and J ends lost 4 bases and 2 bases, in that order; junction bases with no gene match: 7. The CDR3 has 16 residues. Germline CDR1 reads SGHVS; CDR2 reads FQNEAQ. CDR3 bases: TGTGCCAGCAGCTCGGGACAGGCCTCATCCAAAAACATTCAGTACTTC. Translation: CASSSGQASSKNIQYF.

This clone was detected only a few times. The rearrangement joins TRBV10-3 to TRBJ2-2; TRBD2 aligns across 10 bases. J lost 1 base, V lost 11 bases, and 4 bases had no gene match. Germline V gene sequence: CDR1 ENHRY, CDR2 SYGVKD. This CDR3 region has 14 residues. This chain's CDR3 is CASGLAENTGELFF. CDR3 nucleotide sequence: TGTGCCTCCGGACTAGCGGAGAACACCGGGGAGCTGTTTTTT.